The 3 T cell receptor beta chains listed next were all sequenced from one sample in a study of cytomegalovirus exposure and HLA in healthy donors (dated by TCRdb to about 2017). To prepare the library, the immunoSEQ multiplex PCR assay was applied. A mixture of 60 forward primers for TCR Vbeta segments and 13 reverse primers for TCR Jbeta segments was used in the multiplex PCR. In its TCRdb copy, this immuneACCESS table keeps in-frame sequences only and misses some clones. Where compared with another copy, unresolved V genes explain less than half of these, and the others have no known cause. For this sample there are tens of thousands of clones; 60% to 85% appear just once. Under 6% of the sample comes from the top ten. The material sequenced was PBMCs. Receptor source: a young man in good health and CMV-seropositive.

The chain uses TRBV7-9 and TRBJ1-1; D is unclear. The V end lost 0 bases, the J end lost 1 base, and 9 bases lay between the germline ends. Germline V gene lookup returns CDR1 SEHNR and CDR2 FQNEAQ (reference sequence). This CDR3 has 15 amino acids. CDR3 protein: CASSLAQITNTEAFF. CDR3 coding DNA: TGTGCCAGCAGCTTAGCGCAGATCACGAACACTGAAGCTTTCTTT.

The V gene is TRBV11-3, the J gene TRBJ2-7, with a possible D match to TRBD2 (5 bases). The germline gives CDR1 SGHNT, CDR2 YENEEA. Trimming removed 3 bases from V and 4 bases from J, with 10 bases in between. CDR3 length: 13 residues. The chain's CDR3 is CASSFLGGYEQYF. Written as DNA, the CDR3 is TGTGCCAGCAGCTTTCTTGGCGGGTACGAGCAGTACTTC. Complete variable domain (other parts from reference TRBV11-3 and TRBJ2-7): EAGVVQSPRYKIIEKKQPVAFWCNPISGHNTLYWYLQNLGQGPELLIRYENEEAVDDSQLPKDRFSAERLKGVDSTLKIQPAELGDSAVYLCASSFLGGYEQYFGPGTRLTVT.

Regarding this clone: The junction departs from germline at one end; a sequencing error may be responsible. The J gene is TRBJ2-2, the V gene TRBV7-7; perhaps TRBD2 as D (6 bases). Germline CDR1 SSHAT, CDR2 FNYEAQ (reference sequence). The CDR3 totals 16 residues. CDR3 in amino acids: CASSTSPGLSTGELFF. The CDR3 DNA reads TGTGCTAGCAGCACTTCCCCGGGACTCAGCACCGGGGAGCTGTTTTTT.